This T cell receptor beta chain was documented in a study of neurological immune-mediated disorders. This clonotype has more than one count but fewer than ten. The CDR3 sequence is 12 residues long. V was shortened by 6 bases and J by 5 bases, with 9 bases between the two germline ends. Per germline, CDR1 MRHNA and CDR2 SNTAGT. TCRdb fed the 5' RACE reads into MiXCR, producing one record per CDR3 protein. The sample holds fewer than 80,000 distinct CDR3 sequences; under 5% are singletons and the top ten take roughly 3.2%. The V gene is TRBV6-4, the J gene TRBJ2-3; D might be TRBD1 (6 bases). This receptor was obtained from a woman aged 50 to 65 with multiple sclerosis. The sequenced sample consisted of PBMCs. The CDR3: CASSEQGDTQYF. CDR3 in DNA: TGTGCCAGCAGCGAACAGGGAGATACGCAGTATTTT.